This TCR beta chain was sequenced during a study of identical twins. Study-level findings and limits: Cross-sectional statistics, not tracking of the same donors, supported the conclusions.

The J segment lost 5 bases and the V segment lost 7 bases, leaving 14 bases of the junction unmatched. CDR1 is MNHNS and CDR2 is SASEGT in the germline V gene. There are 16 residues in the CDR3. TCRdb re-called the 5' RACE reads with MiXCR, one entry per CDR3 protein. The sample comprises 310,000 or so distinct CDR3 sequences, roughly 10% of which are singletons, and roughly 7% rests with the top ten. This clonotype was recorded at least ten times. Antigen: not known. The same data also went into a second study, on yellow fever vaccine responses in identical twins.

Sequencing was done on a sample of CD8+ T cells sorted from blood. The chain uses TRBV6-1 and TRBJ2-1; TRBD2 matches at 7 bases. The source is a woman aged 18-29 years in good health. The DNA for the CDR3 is TGTGCCAGCACCAGCCTCGGAGCGGGGAAAGACAATGAGCAGTTCTTC. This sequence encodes CASTSLGAGKDNEQFF.